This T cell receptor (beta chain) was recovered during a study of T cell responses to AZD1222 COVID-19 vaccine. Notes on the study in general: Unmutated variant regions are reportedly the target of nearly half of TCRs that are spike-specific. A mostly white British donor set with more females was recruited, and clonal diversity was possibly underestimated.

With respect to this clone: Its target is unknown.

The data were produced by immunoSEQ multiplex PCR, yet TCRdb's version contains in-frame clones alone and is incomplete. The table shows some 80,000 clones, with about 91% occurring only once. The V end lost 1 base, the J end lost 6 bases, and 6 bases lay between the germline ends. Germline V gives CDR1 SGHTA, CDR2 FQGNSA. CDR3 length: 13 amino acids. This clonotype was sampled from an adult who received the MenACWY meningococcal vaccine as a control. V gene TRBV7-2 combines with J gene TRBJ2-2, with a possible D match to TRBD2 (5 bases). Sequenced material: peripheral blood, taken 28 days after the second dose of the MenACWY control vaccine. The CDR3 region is CASSLGRSGELFF. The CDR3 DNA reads TGTGCCAGCAGCTTAGGGAGGTCCGGGGAGCTGTTTTTT. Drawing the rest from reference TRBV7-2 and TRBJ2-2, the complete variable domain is GAGVSQSPSNKVTEKGKDVELRCDPISGHTALYWYRQSLGQGLEFLIYFQGNSAPDKSGLPSDRFSAERTGGSVSTLTIQRTQQEDSAVYLCASSLGRSGELFFGEGSRLTVL.